This paragraph covers one T cell receptor (beta chain) sequence. This sample was included in a study of blood T cells in healthy people across ages. Germline CDR1 reads MNHEY; CDR2 reads SMNVEV (reference sequence). The V gene lost 1 base and the J gene lost 4 bases, with 14 bases spanning the gap. This CDR3 has 16 amino acids. Next came a second PCR, run for about 7 to 12 cycles, which used a sample-barcoded 5' primer along with a J-beta primer mix. TCRdb processed the 5' RACE reads anew with MiXCR; each CDR3 protein has one entry. The sample includes under 1 million distinct CDR3 sequences, under 55% of them seen just once.

The TCR comes from a man aged 55 to 70 in good health. The rearrangement links TRBV27 to TRBJ2-1; D is unclear. Material: blood. The CDR3 here is CASSLYLGTAYNEQFF. Written as DNA, the CDR3 is TGTGCCAGCAGTTTATACCTCGGTACCGCATACAATGAGCAGTTCTTC.